This T cell receptor beta chain was identified during a study of T cell changes during pregnancy in multiple sclerosis. Sequencing was performed with immunoSEQ multiplex PCR; in TCRdb, only in-frame clones are kept and a portion is missing. The sample yields 75,000 to 100,000 clones, 92% seen once. The CDR3 sequence is 16 residues long. CDR1 is MDHEN and CDR2 is SYDVKM in the germline V gene. The V end lost 2 bases, the J end lost 3 bases, and 17 bases lay between the germline ends. This sequence originates from a female donor with multiple sclerosis, enrolled in a pregnancy study. The V gene is TRBV28, the J gene TRBJ2-7, with D perhaps TRBD1 (6 bases). The source was peripheral blood, collected after pregnancy. The CDR3 reads CASSLPVQTGRYEQYF. The CDR3 region has the DNA TGTGCCAGCAGTTTACCTGTCCAAACAGGGCGCTACGAGCAGTACTTC.